Below, 17 T cell receptor beta chains from the same sample are listed, as sequenced in a study of blood T cells in healthy people across ages. Next came a second PCR, run for about 7 to 12 cycles, which used a sample-barcoded 5' primer along with a J-beta primer mix. MiXCR, run by TCRdb on the 5' RACE reads, gives a single entry per CDR3 protein. The profile shows around 1,800,000 distinct CDR3 sequences, approximately 40% of them singletons. The material sequenced was blood. The receptors originated from a human donor in good health.

This clonotype was observed a handful of times. This chain uses TRBV7-8 with TRBJ2-7; 15 nucleotides align to TRBD2. The CDR3 is 17 amino acids. Germline V gives CDR1 SGHVS, CDR2 FQNEAQ. Losses at the gene ends were 5 bases for V and 2 bases for J; bases not matched to a gene: 7. The CDR3 coding sequence is TGTGCCAGCAGCCTCGGGACTAGCGGGGGGATACCCTACGAGCAGTACTTC. Its translation: CASSLGTSGGIPYEQYF.

The chain combines TRBV3-1 with TRBJ2-3, with a tentative D call TRBD2 (5 bases). The germline V and J ends were trimmed by 0 bases and 10 bases, with 8 bases remaining between them. The germline gives CDR1 LGHDT, CDR2 YNNKEL (reference sequence). The CDR3 extends over 12 amino acids. CDR3 DNA: TGTGCCAGCAGCCAAGATACCGGGGCGCAGTATTTT. It is translated as CASSQDTGAQYF.

This clonotype has a handful of counts. This rearrangement joins TRBV7-9 to TRBJ1-4, with TRBD1 identical over 8 bases. The V segment lost 8 bases and the J segment 2 bases; nucleotides outside the gene matches: 7. Per germline, CDR1 SEHNR and CDR2 FQNEAQ (reference sequence). The CDR3 has 15 amino acids. CDR3 DNA: TGTGCCAGCGGGATGCGGACAGGGACTAATGAAAAACTGTTTTTT. It yields the protein CASGMRTGTNEKLFF.

V is TRBV28 and J is TRBJ2-5; D could derive from TRBD1 or TRBD2 (5 bases each). The CDR3 has 17 amino acids. The V and J ends lost 7 bases and 3 bases respectively, with 24 bases between them. Germline loops: CDR1 MDHEN, CDR2 SYDVKM. CDR3 DNA: TGTGCCAGCAACTTCGGGGCTAGATGGGGCGCTAAAGAGACCCAGTACTTC. Its protein product is CASNFGARWGAKETQYF.

This chain uses TRBV6-5 with TRBJ2-5, with 12 bases fitting TRBD1. This CDR3 has 14 amino acids. Trimming removed 6 bases from V and 7 bases from J; junction bases left unmatched: 6. The V gene's germline CDR1 is MNHEY and CDR2 SVGAGI. CDR3 bases: TGTGCCAGCAGCACCGGGACAGGGGGCGCGACCCAGTACTTC. Its translation is CASSTGTGGATQYF.

This clonotype showed up just a few times. The chain links TRBV4-2 to TRBJ2-7; 9 bases fit TRBD1. After removal of 6 bases from V and 1 base from J, the junction contained 7 bases not matched to a gene. The CDR3 has 15 residues. Germline values: CDR1 LGHNA, CDR2 YNFKEQ. CDR3 in amino acids: CASSPEGTGSYEQYF. CDR3 in DNA: TGTGCCAGCAGTCCCGAAGGGACAGGGTCCTACGAGCAGTACTTC.

This clonotype was seen repeatedly, ten times or more. The genes are TRBV7-9 and TRBJ2-5, with 9 bases aligning to TRBD2. Germline-derived CDR1 and CDR2 are SEHNR and FQNEAQ (reference sequence). This CDR3 region has 14 residues. V shed 6 bases, J shed 0 bases, and the junction held 2 bases outside the gene matches. In DNA form, the CDR3 reads TGTGCCAGCAGTATAGCGGGGGACCAAGAGACCCAGTACTTC. Amino acids: CASSIAGDQETQYF.

This chain uses TRBV6-5 with TRBJ2-5; D remains unclear. The CDR3 length is 17 residues. CDR1 is MNHEY, CDR2 SVGAGI, per germline. V gave up 6 bases and J gave up 2 bases, with 22 bases separating them. The DNA of the CDR3 is TGTGCCAGCAGCCGTCTTAGTGAGACGACCTTTCAAGAGACCCAGTACTTC. This gives the protein CASSRLSETTFQETQYF.

This clonotype was counted many times. The chain links TRBV4-3 to TRBJ2-1; 10 bases are shared with TRBD2. The germline V gene has CDR1 LGHNA and CDR2 YSLEER. Germline trimming cut 3 bases from V and 7 bases from J; bases unmatched to any gene: 6. The CDR3 length is 15 residues. The CDR3 spells CASSHTSGDPNEQFF. The CDR3 coding sequence is TGCGCCAGCAGCCACACTAGCGGGGACCCAAATGAGCAGTTCTTC.

This sequence joins TRBV29-1 and TRBJ1-1; D gene ambiguous. V was clipped by 0 bases and J by 11 bases, with 7 bases between them. Per the germline V gene, CDR1 is SQVTM and CDR2 is ANQGSEA. The CDR3 spans 10 residues. This CDR3 is CSVEEPGAFF. As DNA, the CDR3 is TGCAGCGTTGAAGAACCGGGGGCTTTCTTT.

This sequence joins TRBV7-8 and TRBJ2-3; D possibly corresponds to TRBD2 (5 bases). The CDR3 is made up of 13 amino acids. The germline gives CDR1 SGHVS, CDR2 FQNEAQ. The ends were cut back, 5 bases at V and 7 bases at J, with 13 bases in the middle. The CDR3 region has the DNA TGTGCCAGCAGCGAAGATAGAGGGAATACGCAGTATTTT. Translating gives CASSEDRGNTQYF.

The genes are TRBV24-1 and TRBJ1-1, with 7 nucleotides matching TRBD1. The CDR3 length is 15 residues. With V trimmed by 7 bases and J by 0 bases, 7 bases remained unmatched. Looked up from germline, CDR1 is KGHDR and CDR2 is SFDVKD. CDR3 residues: CATSASGGMNTEAFF. The CDR3 coding sequence is TGTGCCACCAGCGCCTCAGGGGGTATGAACACTGAAGCTTTCTTT.

The chain recombines TRBV4-1 with TRBJ2-7; D gene uncertain. The CDR3 contains 12 residues. V was pared by 1 base and J by 7 bases, with 8 bases between. The V gene's germline CDR1 is MGHRA and CDR2 YSYEKL. Written as DNA, the CDR3 is TGCGCCAGCAGCCAAGTGATGTCGGAGCAGTACTTC. The encoded protein is CASSQVMSEQYF.

V usage is TRBV5-1 and J usage is TRBJ2-1; no clear D. Trimming stripped 4 bases from V and 4 bases from J, with 15 bases between. Germline CDR1 SGHRS, CDR2 YFSETQ. CDR3 length: 15 residues. CDR3 in amino acids: CASSVDGLVYNEQFF. The CDR3 coding sequence is TGCGCCAGCAGCGTGGACGGCCTCGTATACAATGAGCAGTTCTTC. Together with reference TRBV5-1 and TRBJ2-1, the CDR3 gives the full variable domain: KAGVTQTPRYLIKTRGQQVTLSCSPISGHRSVSWYQQTPGQGLQFLFEYFSETQRNKGNFPGRFSGRQFSNSRSEMNVSTLELGDSALYLCASSVDGLVYNEQFFGPGTRLTVL.

This clonotype was seen a handful of times. The chain links TRBV3-1 to TRBJ2-7, with 9 bases matching TRBD1. Germline V lookup: CDR1 LGHDT, CDR2 YNNKEL (reference sequence). The CDR3 covers 15 residues. The trim removed 5 bases at V and 6 bases at J, leaving 11 bases unmatched. CDR3 sequence: CASSNAGTGICEQYF. CDR3 sequence (DNA): TGTGCCAGCAGCAATGCCGGGACAGGGATCTGCGAGCAGTACTTC.

V usage is TRBV20-1 and J usage is TRBJ2-4; D is perhaps TRBD2 (6 bases). Germline V gene lookup returns CDR1 DFQATT and CDR2 SNEGSKA (reference sequence). The CDR3 covers 14 residues. Trimming pared 5 bases from V and 3 bases from J, leaving 14 bases between. The CDR3 region is CSAGDFGIKNIQYF. In DNA form, the CDR3 reads TGCAGTGCTGGGGACTTCGGGATCAAAAACATTCAGTACTTC.

The J gene is TRBJ1-1, the V gene TRBV20-1, with D hard to call. Trimming removed 4 bases from V and 1 base from J, with 13 bases in between. The CDR3 has 14 amino acids. Germline V gives CDR1 DFQATT, CDR2 SNEGSKA (reference sequence). CDR3 DNA sequence: TGCAGTGCTAACCAACCACGGGGGAACACTGAAGCTTTCTTT. Protein: CSANQPRGNTEAFF.